This T cell receptor beta chain was documented in a study of T cells after yellow fever vaccination. The study made its TCR cDNA through 5'RACE template switching. That step introduced a universal primer site along with UMIs. TCRdb passed the 5' RACE reads through MiXCR, listing each CDR3 protein once. The sample lists some 160,000 distinct CDR3 sequences; around 9% were seen once. There are 12 residues in the CDR3. The germline V and J ends were trimmed by 8 bases and 6 bases, with 13 bases remaining between them. This clonotype was detected only a few times. Antigen unknown. Points from the study as a whole: By day 5 rather than day 15, the secondary response had peaked, though it was weaker.

This chain uses TRBV12-3 or TRBV12-4 with TRBJ1-1; D not certain. This TCR was recovered from a man in his late teens or twenties who received the YFV17D yellow fever vaccine. The source was CD8+ T cells sorted from PBMCs, collected 45 days after the yellow fever booster vaccination. The CDR3, as DNA: TGTGCCAGCGGTCCAACTGAGTCTGAAGCTTTCTTT. Translated, it gives CASGPTESEAFF.